The source of this TCR beta chain is a study of CD8+ T cells in alopecia areata. TCR sequencing used cDNA made by reverse transcription of extracted RNA. Method: immunoSEQ multiplex PCR; TCRdb's copy keeps in-frame clones and lacks some. The sample records 150,000 or so clones, 45% to 60% being singletons. As to treatment: oral pan-JAK inhibitor, 5-10 mg twice daily. Germline assignment: CDR1 MNHEY and CDR2 SMNVEV (reference sequence). V trimming: 3 bases; J trimming: 2 bases; junction bases outside the gene matches: 6. This CDR3 has 15 amino acids. Sequenced here: CD8+ T cells sorted from blood, sampled at week 4, from a patient treated with tofacitinib. V is TRBV27 and J is TRBJ2-7; 8 bases agree with TRBD1. The TCR originated in a human donor with alopecia areata. CDR3 nucleotide sequence: TGTGCCAGCAGTTTCTATACAGGGGGAACCTACGAGCAGTACTTC. It codes for CASSFYTGGTYEQYF.